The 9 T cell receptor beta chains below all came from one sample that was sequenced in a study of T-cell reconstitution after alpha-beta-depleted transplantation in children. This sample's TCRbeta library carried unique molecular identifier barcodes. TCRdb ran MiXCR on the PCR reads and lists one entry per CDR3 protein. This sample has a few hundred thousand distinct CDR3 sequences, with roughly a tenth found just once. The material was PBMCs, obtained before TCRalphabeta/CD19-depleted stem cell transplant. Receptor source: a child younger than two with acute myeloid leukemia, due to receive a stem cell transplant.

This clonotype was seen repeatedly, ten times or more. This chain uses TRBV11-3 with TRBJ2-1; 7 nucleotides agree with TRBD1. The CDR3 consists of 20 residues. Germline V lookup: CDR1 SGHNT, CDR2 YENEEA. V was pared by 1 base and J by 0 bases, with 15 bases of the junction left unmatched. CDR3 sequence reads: CASSLVMGDSARRSYNEQFF. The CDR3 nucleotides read TGTGCCAGCAGCTTAGTAATGGGGGACAGCGCCCGTCGCTCCTACAATGAGCAGTTCTTC.

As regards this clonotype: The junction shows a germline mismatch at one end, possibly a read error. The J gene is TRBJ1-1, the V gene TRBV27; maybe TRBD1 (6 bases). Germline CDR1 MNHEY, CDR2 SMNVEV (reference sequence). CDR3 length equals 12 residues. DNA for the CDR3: TGTGCCAACAGTCAACAGGGAACTGAAGCTTTCTTT. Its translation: CANSQQGTEAFF.

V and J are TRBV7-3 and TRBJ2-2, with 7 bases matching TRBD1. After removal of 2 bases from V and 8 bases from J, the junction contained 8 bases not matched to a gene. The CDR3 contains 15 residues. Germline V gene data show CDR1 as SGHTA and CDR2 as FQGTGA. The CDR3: CASSLETGASGELFF. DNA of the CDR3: TGTGCCAGCAGCTTAGAAACAGGGGCTTCAGGGGAGCTGTTTTTT.

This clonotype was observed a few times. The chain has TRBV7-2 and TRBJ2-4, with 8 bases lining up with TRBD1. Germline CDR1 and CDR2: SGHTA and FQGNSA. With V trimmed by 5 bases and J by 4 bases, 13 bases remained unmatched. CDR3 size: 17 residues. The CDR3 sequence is CASSPPGQVLGKNIQYF. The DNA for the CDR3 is TGTGCCAGCAGCCCGCCGGGACAGGTTTTAGGAAAAAACATTCAGTACTTC.

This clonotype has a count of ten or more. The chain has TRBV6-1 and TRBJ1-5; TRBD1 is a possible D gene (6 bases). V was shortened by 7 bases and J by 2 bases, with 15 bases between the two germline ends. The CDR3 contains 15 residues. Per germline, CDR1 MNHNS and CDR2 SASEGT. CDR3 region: CASTLTGLGNQPQHF. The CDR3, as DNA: TGTGCCAGCACTCTAACAGGGTTGGGCAATCAGCCCCAGCATTTT.

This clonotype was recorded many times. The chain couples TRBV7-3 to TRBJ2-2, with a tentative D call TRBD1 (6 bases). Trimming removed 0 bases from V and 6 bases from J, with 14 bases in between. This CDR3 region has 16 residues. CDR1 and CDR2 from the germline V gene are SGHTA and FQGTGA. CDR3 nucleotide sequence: TGTGCCAGCAGCTTAACGCCTGGACAGCTCGCCGGGGAGCTGTTTTTT. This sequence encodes CASSLTPGQLAGELFF.

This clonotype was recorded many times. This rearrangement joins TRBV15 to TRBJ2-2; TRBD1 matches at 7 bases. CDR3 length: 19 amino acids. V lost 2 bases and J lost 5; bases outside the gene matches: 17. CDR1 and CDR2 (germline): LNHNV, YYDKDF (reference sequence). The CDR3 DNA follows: TGTGCCACCAGCAGACCCTACGGACAGGCAAGAGGCTTAACCGGGGAGCTGTTTTTT. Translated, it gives CATSRPYGQARGLTGELFF. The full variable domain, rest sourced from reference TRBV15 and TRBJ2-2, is DAMVIQNPRYQVTQFGKPVTLSCSQTLNHNVMYWYQQKSSQAPKLLFHYYDKDFNNEADTPDNFQSRRPNTSFCFLDIRSPGLGDTAMYLCATSRPYGQARGLTGELFFGEGSRLTVL.

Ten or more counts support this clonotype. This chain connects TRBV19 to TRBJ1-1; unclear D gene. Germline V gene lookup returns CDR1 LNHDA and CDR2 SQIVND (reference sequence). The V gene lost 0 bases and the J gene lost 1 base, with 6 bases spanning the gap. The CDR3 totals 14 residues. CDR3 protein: CASSIDKRNTEAFF. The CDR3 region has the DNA TGTGCCAGTAGTATAGATAAGAGGAACACTGAAGCTTTCTTT. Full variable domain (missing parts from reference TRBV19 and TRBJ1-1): DGGITQSPKYLFRKEGQNVTLSCEQNLNHDAMYWYRQDPGQGLRLIYYSQIVNDFQKGDIAEGYSVSREKKESFPLTVTSAQKNPTAFYLCASSIDKRNTEAFFGQGTRLTVV.

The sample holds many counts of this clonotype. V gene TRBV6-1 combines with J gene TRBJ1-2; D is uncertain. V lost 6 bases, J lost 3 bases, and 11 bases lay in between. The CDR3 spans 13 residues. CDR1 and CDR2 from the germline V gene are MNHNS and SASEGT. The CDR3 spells CASSQDGYYGYTF. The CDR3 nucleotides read TGTGCCAGCAGCCAGGACGGCTACTATGGCTACACCTTC.